The TCR beta chain described here comes from a study of neurological immune-mediated disorders. Findings of the study overall: In HTLV-1-associated myelopathy, TCR clonal expansion was greatest, and in multiple sclerosis it was least, below healthy controls. No link was found between any clinical or MRI feature and the multiple sclerosis repertoire cluster.

5'RACE with 10-nucleotide random UMIs produced the cDNA. Each CDR3 protein gets one entry after TCRdb re-called the 5' RACE reads with MiXCR. In the table there are about 50,000 distinct CDR3 sequences, about 5% of which are singletons. The CDR3 totals 13 residues. Germline-derived CDR1 and CDR2 are SGHRS and YFSETQ. V lost 6 bases and J 5 bases, leaving 14 bases between the germline ends. This clonotype has ten or more counts. Its antigen is unknown. Libraries from sorted cells each used approximately 1 million CD4+ or CD8+ T cells. Sequenced: CD4+ T cells from blood. The V gene is TRBV5-1, the J gene TRBJ1-2; D call uncertain. The clonotype comes from a woman between 18 and 29 years old with multiple sclerosis. The CDR3 coding sequence is TGCGCCAGCACGGCGGGGTACGGATATGGCTACACCTTC. It is translated as CASTAGYGYGYTF. The whole variable domain, filled in from reference TRBV5-1 and TRBJ1-2, reads KAGVTQTPRYLIKTRGQQVTLSCSPISGHRSVSWYQQTPGQGLQFLFEYFSETQRNKGNFPGRFSGRQFSNSRSEMNVSTLELGDSALYLCASTAGYGYGYTFGSGTRLTVV.